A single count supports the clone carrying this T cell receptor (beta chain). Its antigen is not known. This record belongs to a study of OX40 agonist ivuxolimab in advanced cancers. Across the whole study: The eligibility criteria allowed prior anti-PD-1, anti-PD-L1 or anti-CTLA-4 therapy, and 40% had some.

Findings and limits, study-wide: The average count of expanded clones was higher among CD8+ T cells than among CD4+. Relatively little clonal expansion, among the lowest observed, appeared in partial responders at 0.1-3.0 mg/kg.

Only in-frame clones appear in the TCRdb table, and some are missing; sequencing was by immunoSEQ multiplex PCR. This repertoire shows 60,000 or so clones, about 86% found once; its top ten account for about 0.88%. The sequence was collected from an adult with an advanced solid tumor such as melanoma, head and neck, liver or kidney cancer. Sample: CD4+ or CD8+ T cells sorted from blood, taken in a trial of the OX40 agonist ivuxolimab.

For the CDR3, the DNA is TGTGCCAGCAACCACAGGGGAGATACGCAGTATTTT. Amino acid sequence: CASNHRGDTQYF. The chain couples TRBV11-2 to TRBJ2-3; 7 bases are a match to TRBD1. The CDR3 totals 12 residues. Germline CDR1 reads SGHAT; CDR2 reads FQNNGV. Trimming cost V 7 bases and J 5 bases; bases outside gene matches: 3.